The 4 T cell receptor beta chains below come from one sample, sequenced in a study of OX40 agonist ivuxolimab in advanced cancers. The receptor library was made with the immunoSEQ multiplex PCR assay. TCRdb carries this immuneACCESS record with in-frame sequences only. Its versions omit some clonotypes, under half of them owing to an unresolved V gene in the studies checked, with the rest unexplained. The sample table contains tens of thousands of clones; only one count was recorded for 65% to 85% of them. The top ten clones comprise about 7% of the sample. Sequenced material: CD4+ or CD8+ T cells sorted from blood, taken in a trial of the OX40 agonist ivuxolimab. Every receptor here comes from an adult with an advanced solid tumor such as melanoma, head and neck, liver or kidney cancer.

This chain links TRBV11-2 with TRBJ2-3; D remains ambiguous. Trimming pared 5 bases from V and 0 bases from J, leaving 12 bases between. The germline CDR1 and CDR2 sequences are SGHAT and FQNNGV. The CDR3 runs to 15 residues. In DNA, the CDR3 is TGTGCCAGCAGCCGACGGTCTGTCAGCACAGATACGCAGTATTTT. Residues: CASSRRSVSTDTQYF.

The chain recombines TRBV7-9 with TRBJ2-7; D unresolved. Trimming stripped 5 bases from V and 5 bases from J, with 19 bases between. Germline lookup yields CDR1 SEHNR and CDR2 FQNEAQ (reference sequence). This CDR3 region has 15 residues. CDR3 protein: CASSPPAALTHEQYF. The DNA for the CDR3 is TGTGCCAGCAGCCCCCCCGCAGCGTTAACCCACGAGCAGTACTTC.

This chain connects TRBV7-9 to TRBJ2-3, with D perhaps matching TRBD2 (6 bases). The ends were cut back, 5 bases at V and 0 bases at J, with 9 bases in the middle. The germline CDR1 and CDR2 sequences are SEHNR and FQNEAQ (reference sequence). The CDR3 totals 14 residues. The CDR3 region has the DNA TGTGCCAGCAGCCGGGACTCTAGCACAGATACGCAGTATTTT. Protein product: CASSRDSSTDTQYF.

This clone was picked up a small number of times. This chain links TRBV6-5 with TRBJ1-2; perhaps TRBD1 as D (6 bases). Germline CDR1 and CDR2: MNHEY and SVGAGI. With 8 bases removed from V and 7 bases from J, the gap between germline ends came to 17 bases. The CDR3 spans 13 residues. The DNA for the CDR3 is TGTGCCAGCCAACCCAACAGGGAGGGTGGCTACACCTTC. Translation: CASQPNREGGYTF.